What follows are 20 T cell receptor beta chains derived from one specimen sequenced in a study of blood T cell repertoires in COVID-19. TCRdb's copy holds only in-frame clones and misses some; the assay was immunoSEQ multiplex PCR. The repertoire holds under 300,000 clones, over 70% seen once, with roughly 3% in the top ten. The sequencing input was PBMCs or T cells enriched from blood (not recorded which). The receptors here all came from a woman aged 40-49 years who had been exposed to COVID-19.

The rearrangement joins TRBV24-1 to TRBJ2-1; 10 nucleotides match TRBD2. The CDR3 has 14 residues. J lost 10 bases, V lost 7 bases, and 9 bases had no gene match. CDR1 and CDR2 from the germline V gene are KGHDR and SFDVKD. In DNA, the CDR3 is TGTGCCACCAGGGGGAGCGGGGGGGCTTGGGAGCAGTTCTTC. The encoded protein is CATRGSGGAWEQFF.

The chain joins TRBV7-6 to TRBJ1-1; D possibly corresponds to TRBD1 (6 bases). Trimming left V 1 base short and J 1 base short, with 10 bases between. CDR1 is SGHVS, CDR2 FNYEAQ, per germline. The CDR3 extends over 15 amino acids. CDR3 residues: CASSLDSRGNTEAFF. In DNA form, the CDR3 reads TGTGCCAGCAGCTTAGACTCCAGGGGGAACACTGAAGCTTTCTTT.

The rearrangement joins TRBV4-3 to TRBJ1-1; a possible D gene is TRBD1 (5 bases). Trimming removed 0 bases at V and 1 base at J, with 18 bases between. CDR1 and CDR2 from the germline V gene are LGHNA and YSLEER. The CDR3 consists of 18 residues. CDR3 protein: CASSQDPGREDGNTEAFF. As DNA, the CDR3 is TGCGCCAGCAGCCAAGATCCGGGCAGGGAAGATGGGAACACTGAAGCTTTCTTT.

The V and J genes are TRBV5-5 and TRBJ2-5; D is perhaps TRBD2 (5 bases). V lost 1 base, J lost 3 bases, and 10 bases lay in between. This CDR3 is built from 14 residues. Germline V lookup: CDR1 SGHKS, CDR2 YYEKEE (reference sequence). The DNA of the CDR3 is TGTGCCAGCAGCTTGCGGGGAATTAAAGAGACCCAGTACTTC. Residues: CASSLRGIKETQYF. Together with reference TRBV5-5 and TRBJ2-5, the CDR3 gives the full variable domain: DAGVTQSPTHLIKTRGQQVTLRCSPISGHKSVSWYQQVLGQGPQFIFQYYEKEERGRGNFPDRFSARQFPNYSSELNVNALLLGDSALYLCASSLRGIKETQYFGPGTRLLVL.

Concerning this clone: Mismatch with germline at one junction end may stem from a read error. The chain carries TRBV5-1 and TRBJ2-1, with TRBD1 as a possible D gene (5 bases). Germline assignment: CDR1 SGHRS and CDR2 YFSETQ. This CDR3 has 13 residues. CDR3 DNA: TGTGCCAGCACCCTAGGGGTAAACAATGAGCAGTTCTTC. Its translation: CASTLGVNNEQFF.

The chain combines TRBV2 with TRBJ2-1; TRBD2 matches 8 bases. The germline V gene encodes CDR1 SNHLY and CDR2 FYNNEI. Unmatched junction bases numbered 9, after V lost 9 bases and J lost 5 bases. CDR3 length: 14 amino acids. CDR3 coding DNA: TGTGCCAGTACCGTGAGCGGGGGCAACAATGAGCAGTTCTTC. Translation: CASTVSGGNNEQFF.

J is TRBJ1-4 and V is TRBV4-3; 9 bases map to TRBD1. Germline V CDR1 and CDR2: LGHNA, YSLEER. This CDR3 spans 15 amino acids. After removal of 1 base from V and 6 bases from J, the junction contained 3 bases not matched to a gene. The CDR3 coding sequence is TGCGCCAGCAGCCAAGTCTACAGGGGGCATGAAAAACTGTTTTTT. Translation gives CASSQVYRGHEKLFF.

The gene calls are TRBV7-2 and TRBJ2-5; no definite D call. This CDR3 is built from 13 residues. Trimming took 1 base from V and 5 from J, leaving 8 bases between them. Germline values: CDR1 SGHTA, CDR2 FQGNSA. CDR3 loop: CASSLEWHETQYF. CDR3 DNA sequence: TGTGCCAGCAGCTTAGAATGGCATGAGACCCAGTACTTC.

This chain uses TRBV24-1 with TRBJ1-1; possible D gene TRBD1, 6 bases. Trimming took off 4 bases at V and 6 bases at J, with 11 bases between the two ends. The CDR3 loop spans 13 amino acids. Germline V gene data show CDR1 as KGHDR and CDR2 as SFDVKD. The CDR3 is CATSDPGQSEAFF. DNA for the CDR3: TGTGCCACCAGTGACCCCGGACAGTCTGAAGCTTTCTTT.

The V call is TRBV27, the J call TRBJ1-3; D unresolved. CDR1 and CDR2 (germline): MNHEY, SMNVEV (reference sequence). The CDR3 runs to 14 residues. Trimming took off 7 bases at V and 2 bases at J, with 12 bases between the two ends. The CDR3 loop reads CASTSSGAGNTIYF. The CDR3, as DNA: TGTGCCAGCACCTCTTCCGGAGCTGGAAACACCATATATTTT.

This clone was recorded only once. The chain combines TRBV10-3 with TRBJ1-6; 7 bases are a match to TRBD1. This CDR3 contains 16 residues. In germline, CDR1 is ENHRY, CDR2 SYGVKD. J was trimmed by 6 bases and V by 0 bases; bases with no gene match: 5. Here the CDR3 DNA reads TGTGCCATCAGTGAGTCGAAGGGGGCGGCTAATTCACCCCTCCACTTT. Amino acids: CAISESKGAANSPLHF.

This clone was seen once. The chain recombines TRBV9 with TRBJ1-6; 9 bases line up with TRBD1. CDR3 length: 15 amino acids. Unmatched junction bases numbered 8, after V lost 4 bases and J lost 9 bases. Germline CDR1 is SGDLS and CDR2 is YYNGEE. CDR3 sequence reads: CASSPRTGETSPLHF. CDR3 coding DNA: TGTGCCAGCAGCCCAAGGACAGGGGAGACTTCACCCCTCCACTTT.

The CDR3 DNA reads as TGTGCCAGCAGCTTAGGCGTAGCGGGGGTATTTGAGACCCAGTACTTC. It codes for CASSLGVAGVFETQYF. This chain joins TRBV7-2 and TRBJ2-5; 9 bases map to TRBD2. The V and J ends lost 1 base and 5 bases, in that order; junction bases with no gene match: 8. The CDR3 contains 16 residues. CDR1 and CDR2 (germline): SGHTA, FQGNSA.

The CDR3 DNA follows: TGTGCCAGCAGTTTATCCGTGACACCAATCTCTGGAAACACCATATATTTT. The encoded protein is CASSLSVTPISGNTIYF. The chain links TRBV28 to TRBJ1-3; D unclear. CDR1 MDHEN and CDR2 SYDVKM come from the germline V gene. This CDR3 contains 17 residues. V dropped 1 base and J dropped 0 bases, with 13 bases sitting between them.

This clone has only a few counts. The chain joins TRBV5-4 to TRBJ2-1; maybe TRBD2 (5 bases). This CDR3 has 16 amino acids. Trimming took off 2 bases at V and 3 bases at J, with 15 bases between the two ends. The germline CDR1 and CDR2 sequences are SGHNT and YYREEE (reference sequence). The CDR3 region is CASSLEDSDNYNEQFF. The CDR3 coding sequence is TGTGCCAGCAGCTTAGAAGATAGCGATAACTACAATGAGCAGTTCTTC. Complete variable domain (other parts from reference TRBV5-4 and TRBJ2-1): ETGVTQSPTHLIKTRGQQVTLRCSSQSGHNTVSWYQQALGQGPQFIFQYYREEENGRGNFPPRFSGLQFPNYSSELNVNALELDDSALYLCASSLEDSDNYNEQFFGPGTRLTVL.

CDR3 residues: CASSTDRASSGNTIYF. The CDR3 DNA follows: TGTGCCAGTTCGACCGACAGGGCCAGCTCTGGAAACACCATATATTTT. The rearrangement links TRBV18 to TRBJ1-3; TRBD1 aligns across 7 bases. Germline V gives CDR1 KGHSH, CDR2 LQKENI. V was pared by 9 bases and J by 0 bases, with 11 bases of the junction left unmatched. This CDR3 contains 16 residues.

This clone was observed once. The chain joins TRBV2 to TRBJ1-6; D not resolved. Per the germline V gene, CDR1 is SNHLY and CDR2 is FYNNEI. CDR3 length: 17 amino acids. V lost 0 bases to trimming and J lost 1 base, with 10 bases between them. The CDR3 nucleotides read TGTGCCAGCAGTGAAGCTAACCTACTGTCCTATAATTCACCCCTCCACTTT. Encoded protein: CASSEANLLSYNSPLHF.

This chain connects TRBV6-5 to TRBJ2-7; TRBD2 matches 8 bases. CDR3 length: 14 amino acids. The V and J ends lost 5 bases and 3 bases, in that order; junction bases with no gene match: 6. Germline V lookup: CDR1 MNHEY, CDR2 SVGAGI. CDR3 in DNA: TGTGCCAGCAGTCCGGGGGGGGAGGGCTACGAGCAGTACGTC. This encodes CASSPGGEGYEQYV.

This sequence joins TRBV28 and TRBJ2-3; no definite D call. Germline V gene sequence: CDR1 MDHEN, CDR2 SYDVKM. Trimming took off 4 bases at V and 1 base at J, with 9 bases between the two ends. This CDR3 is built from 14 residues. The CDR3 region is CASSSDRRTDTQYF. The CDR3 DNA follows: TGTGCCAGCAGTTCAGATCGTCGCACAGATACGCAGTATTTT.

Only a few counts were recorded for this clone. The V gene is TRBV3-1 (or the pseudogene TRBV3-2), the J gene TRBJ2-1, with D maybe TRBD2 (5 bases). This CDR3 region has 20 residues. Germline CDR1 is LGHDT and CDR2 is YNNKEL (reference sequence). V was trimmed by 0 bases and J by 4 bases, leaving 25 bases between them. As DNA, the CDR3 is TGTGCCAGCAGCCAAGATCAACGGTGCCTTTTGGGAGAGGCGTACAATGAGCAGTTCTTC. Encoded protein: CASSQDQRCLLGEAYNEQFF.